Shown below are 18 T cell receptor beta chains from a single sample sequenced in a study of blood T cells in healthy people across ages. For the second PCR, which ran for about 6 to 11 cycles, a sample-barcoded 5' primer and a J-beta primer mix were used. MiXCR, run by TCRdb on the 5' RACE reads, gives a single entry per CDR3 protein. The sample carries about 1.5 million distinct CDR3 sequences, approximately 42% recorded once. The sequenced sample consisted of blood. All receptors derive from a woman aged 18-35 years in good health.

The genes are TRBV6-6 and TRBJ1-2; D is unresolved. V gave up 4 bases and J gave up 8 bases, with 11 bases separating them. The CDR3 spans 12 residues. Germline CDR1 MNHNY, CDR2 SVGAGI (reference sequence). This chain's CDR3 is CASSSSLGGYTF. CDR3 DNA sequence: TGTGCCAGCAGTTCCAGCCTTGGGGGCTACACCTTC.

This chain links TRBV21-1 with TRBJ1-1; the DNA was not used to check the table's D call, TRBD1. TRBV21-1 is termed a pseudogene. This CDR3 is built from 20 residues. CDR3 residues: CASSNRDRGRISGSETEAFF. The CDR3 nucleotides are TGTGCCAGCAGCAATCGGGACAGGGGGCGTATTTCCGGGAGTGAAACTGAAGCTTTCTTT.

This clonotype occurred once. The rearrangement joins TRBV3-1 to TRBJ2-7; 10 bases fit TRBD2. The last part of the DNA fits TRBJ2-5 better; the J call may be wrong. Germline CDR1 is LGHDT and CDR2 is YNNKEL (reference sequence). CDR3 length: 15 residues. This CDR3 is CASSQEAGGEETQYF. CDR3 DNA: TGTGCCAGCAGCCAAGAAGCGGGAGGGGAAGAGACCCAGTACTTC.

The chain recombines TRBV9 with TRBJ2-1; D call uncertain. V lost 0 bases, J lost 10 bases, and 11 bases lay in between. This CDR3 has 13 amino acids. Germline V gene lookup returns CDR1 SGDLS and CDR2 YYNGEE. This CDR3 reads CASSVDGSSEQFF. In nucleotides, the CDR3 is TGTGCCAGCAGCGTAGATGGCAGCTCAGAGCAGTTCTTC.

This clonotype was counted a single time. The rearrangement links TRBV6-1 to TRBJ2-7, with a weak D call TRBD1 (5 bases). CDR1 and CDR2 from the germline V gene are MNHNS and SASEGT. The CDR3 is made up of 14 amino acids. V dropped 4 bases and J dropped 7 bases, with 17 bases sitting between them. As DNA, the CDR3 is TGTGCCAGCAGTGCCCTAGGGGCCCTAGGGGAGCAGTACTTC. This gives the protein CASSALGALGEQYF.

The gene calls are TRBV12-3 or TRBV12-4 and TRBJ2-3; TRBD2 agrees at 15 bases. This CDR3 has 20 amino acids. V lost 4 bases, J lost 1 base, and 12 bases stayed unmatched. In nucleotides, the CDR3 is TGTGCCAGCAGTTCTCATACCCGGGGACTAGCGGGAGGTGGCACAGATACGCAGTATTTT. The encoded protein is CASSSHTRGLAGGGTDTQYF.

About this clonotype: This sequence may be a read error, since a much larger clone differs from it by one base. The chain recombines TRBV6-2 or TRBV6-3 with TRBJ2-3; 11 bases align to TRBD1. Trimming at V came to 6 bases and at J to 4 bases, leaving 3 bases not matched to a gene. Germline values: CDR1 MNHEY, CDR2 SVGEGT. The CDR3 covers 14 residues. CDR3 sequence reads: CASRWTGGADTQYF. The CDR3 DNA is TGTGCCAGCAGGTGGACAGGGGGCGCAGATACGCAGTATTTT.

V and J are TRBV2 and TRBJ2-3; 9 nucleotides match TRBD2. CDR3 length: 16 residues. Trimming removed 6 bases from V and 0 bases from J; junction bases left unmatched: 7. Germline-derived CDR1 and CDR2 are SNHLY and FYNNEI. CDR3 residues: CASRTTSGTSTDTQYF. As DNA, the CDR3 is TGTGCCAGCAGGACGACTAGCGGCACTAGCACAGATACGCAGTATTTT.

CDR3 DNA sequence: TGTGCCAGCAGTCCCATACAGGGAGGCACTGAAGCTTTCTTT. Translating it yields CASSPIQGGTEAFF. The chain links TRBV27 to TRBJ1-1, with D possibly matching TRBD1 (6 bases). Trimming cost V 5 bases and J 4 bases, with 14 bases left between them. Germline V CDR1 and CDR2: MNHEY, SMNVEV (reference sequence). The CDR3 spans 14 residues.

The genes are TRBV9 and TRBJ1-2, with D hard to call. CDR1 and CDR2 from the germline V gene are SGDLS and YYNGEE. This CDR3 contains 13 residues. Trimming took 0 bases from V and 2 from J, leaving 5 bases between them. CDR3 nucleotide sequence: TGTGCCAGCAGCGTAGTGGAGAACTATGGCTACACCTTC. This translates into CASSVVENYGYTF.

The genes are TRBV12-3 or TRBV12-4 and TRBJ2-2; D unresolved. The CDR3 has 17 amino acids. V was cut by 2 bases and J by 6 bases, with 19 bases left in between. CDR3 in DNA: TGTGCCAGCAGTTTATGGCTGGCGGACCTTGGACCCGGGGAGCTGTTTTTT. Translating gives CASSLWLADLGPGELFF.

The V and J genes are TRBV25-1 and TRBJ1-6; D is perhaps TRBD1 (6 bases). This CDR3 has 14 residues. Trimming took 2 bases from V and 9 from J, leaving 11 bases between them. Germline V gene lookup returns CDR1 MGHDK and CDR2 SYGVNS. DNA for the CDR3: TGTGCCAGCAGTGAAGCGGTAGGGGGTTCACCCCTCCACTTT. Encoded protein: CASSEAVGGSPLHF.

The CDR3 DNA sequence: TGTGCCAGCAGTTATTACAGGGAGTTCAATGGCTACACCTTC. Translation: CASSYYREFNGYTF. V is TRBV27 and J is TRBJ1-2, with TRBD1 as a possible D gene (6 bases). V was clipped by 4 bases and J by 6 bases, with 15 bases between them. Per germline, CDR1 MNHEY and CDR2 SMNVEV (reference sequence). This CDR3 contains 14 residues.

As for this clonotype: An end of the junction does not agree with germline; a read error may underlie this. The chain links TRBV24-1 to TRBJ1-2, with D hard to call. This CDR3 contains 13 residues. CDR1 is KGHDR and CDR2 is SFDVKD in the germline V gene. The CDR3 loop reads CATGDRPGYGYTF. The CDR3 nucleotides are TGTGCCACCGGTGACCGGCCGGGCTATGGCTACACCTTC.

This clonotype has a handful of counts. The rearrangement joins TRBV28 to TRBJ1-6, with 8 bases fitting TRBD1. V was pared by 6 bases and J by 7 bases, with 8 bases of the junction left unmatched. The CDR3 runs 15 residues. The germline V gene encodes CDR1 MDHEN and CDR2 SYDVKM. CDR3 sequence: CASSIPQGANSPLHF. CDR3 nucleotide sequence: TGTGCCAGCAGCATCCCGCAGGGGGCGAATTCACCCCTCCACTTT.

This clonotype was observed a handful of times. V is TRBV5-6 and J is TRBJ2-1; a possible D gene is TRBD2 (6 bases). The CDR3 runs to 18 residues. Trimming shortened V by 5 bases and J by 4 bases, and 25 bases separated the two germline ends. Germline assignment: CDR1 SGHDT and CDR2 YYEEEE. This CDR3 reads CASRTYRGGRDRYNEQFF. The CDR3 DNA reads TGTGCCAGCAGGACCTACCGGGGAGGCCGGGACCGATACAATGAGCAGTTCTTC.

The J gene is TRBJ1-1, the V gene TRBV21-1; the listed D gene, TRBD1, was not tested against the DNA. TRBV21-1 is reported as a pseudogene. The length of the CDR3 is 15 residues. CDR3 region: CASSKAAGTRGGAFF. In DNA, the CDR3 is TGTGCCAGTAGCAAAGCAGCCGGGACACGCGGTGGAGCTTTCTTT.

V usage is TRBV4-3 and J usage is TRBJ1-5, with D perhaps TRBD1 (5 bases). The CDR3 consists of 14 residues. Per germline, CDR1 LGHNA and CDR2 YSLEER. Trimming stripped 8 bases from V and 3 bases from J, with 14 bases between. The CDR3 region is CASSLGAYNQPQHF. In DNA form, the CDR3 reads TGCGCCAGCTCTCTTGGGGCCTACAATCAGCCCCAGCATTTT.